The 20 T cell receptor beta chains presented below share a single source sample, sequenced in a study of T-cell reconstitution after alpha-beta-depleted transplantation in children. Unique molecular identifiers featured in how the TCRbeta library was prepared. Each CDR3 protein gets one entry after TCRdb re-called the PCR reads with MiXCR. The profile shows around 240,000 distinct CDR3 sequences, around 9.7% of them singletons. The sequences come from PBMCs from the stem cell graft donor, collected from the stem cell graft. Every receptor here comes from a human donor who donated a stem cell graft to a child with SCID.

This clonotype was seen many times. This chain joins TRBV5-1 and TRBJ1-1, with D maybe TRBD1 (6 bases). The CDR3 is 16 amino acids. Between the trimmed V and J ends, which lost 0 bases and 2 bases, there was a span of 14 bases. The germline V gene has CDR1 SGHRS and CDR2 YFSETQ. The CDR3 sequence: CASSLAGAVLNTEAFF. In nucleotides, the CDR3 is TGCGCCAGCAGCTTGGCAGGGGCCGTATTAAACACTGAAGCTTTCTTT.

This clonotype was detected ten times or more. CDR3 protein: CSATPRGADQPQHF. CDR3 DNA sequence: TGCAGTGCTACACCCAGGGGGGCGGATCAGCCCCAGCATTTT. The rearrangement links TRBV20-1 to TRBJ1-5, with TRBD1 matching 7 bases. With V trimmed by 4 bases and J by 5 bases, 8 bases remained unmatched. This CDR3 comprises 14 residues. CDR1 is DFQATT, CDR2 SNEGSKA, per germline (reference sequence).

This clonotype showed up many times. The chain couples TRBV6-5 to TRBJ1-1, with a tentative D call TRBD1 (5 bases). Germline assignment: CDR1 MNHEY and CDR2 SVGAGI. The CDR3 is 14 residues long. With 0 bases removed from V and 10 bases from J, the gap between germline ends came to 15 bases. For the CDR3, the DNA is TGTGCCAGCAGTTACTCGAGAGGAAACGGGGGAGCTTTCTTT. Its translation is CASSYSRGNGGAFF.

In its sample, this clonotype was seen many times. J is TRBJ2-5 and V is TRBV5-1; D assignment may be TRBD1 or TRBD2 (5 bases each). Trimming left V 6 bases short and J 1 base short, with 10 bases between. The CDR3 contains 13 residues. Germline lookup yields CDR1 SGHRS and CDR2 YFSETQ. The CDR3 loop is CASMIGGQETQYF. The CDR3 region has the DNA TGCGCCAGCATGATTGGGGGCCAAGAGACCCAGTACTTC.

At least ten counts were recorded for this clonotype. This chain connects TRBV5-5 to TRBJ2-2; TRBD2 aligns across 7 bases. Germline V CDR1 and CDR2: SGHKS, YYEKEE (reference sequence). The length of the CDR3 is 15 residues. The trim removed 0 bases at V and 6 bases at J, leaving 5 bases unmatched. The CDR3 DNA reads as TGTGCCAGCAGCTTGGGGGGGGGATTCTCCGGGGAGCTGTTTTTT. This translates into CASSLGGGFSGELFF.

The table lists this clonotype with many counts. The chain has TRBV20-1 and TRBJ2-1, with 8 bases lining up with TRBD2. The CDR3 contains 14 residues. Germline V gene lookup returns CDR1 DFQATT and CDR2 SNEGSKA (reference sequence). V trimming: 0 bases; J trimming: 6 bases; junction bases outside the gene matches: 4. CDR3 bases: TGCAGTGCTAGAGATTCGGGGGGGGGCAATGAGCAGTTCTTC. It specifies CSARDSGGGNEQFF.

In its sample, this clonotype was seen a few times. The chain employs TRBV5-1 and TRBJ2-7, with TRBD1 matching 11 bases. The V gene's germline CDR1 is SGHRS and CDR2 YFSETQ. J lost 6 bases, V lost 6 bases, and 17 bases had no gene match. The CDR3 runs to 17 residues. CDR3 DNA: TGCGCCAGCACCCACCGGGACAGGGGGGCTTTTGCGAGCGAGCAGTACTTC. Its translation is CASTHRDRGAFASEQYF.

This clonotype has a count of ten or more. The chain carries TRBV5-1 and TRBJ2-5; the D is unclear. Deletions cut 1 base from V and 2 bases from J, with 9 bases between. The length of the CDR3 is 14 residues. Germline V CDR1 and CDR2: SGHRS, YFSETQ. The CDR3 protein is CASSLNSPQETQYF. In DNA form, the CDR3 reads TGCGCCAGCAGCTTGAACAGTCCTCAAGAGACCCAGTACTTC.

This clonotype showed up many times. This rearrangement joins TRBV20-1 to TRBJ2-1; 8 bases agree with TRBD2. The CDR3 runs to 14 residues. V lost 6 bases, J lost 7 bases, and 11 bases stayed unmatched. Germline CDR1 reads DFQATT; CDR2 reads SNEGSKA (reference sequence). CDR3 loop: CSAFHGGGINEQFF. The CDR3 DNA follows: TGCAGTGCCTTTCACGGGGGGGGCATAAATGAGCAGTTCTTC.

This clonotype came up many times. This chain uses TRBV9 with TRBJ1-6; D uncertain. Germline CDR1 and CDR2: SGDLS and YYNGEE. Trimming pared 3 bases from V and 6 bases from J, leaving 7 bases between. This CDR3 region has 13 residues. The CDR3 reads CASSARPNSPLHF. The CDR3 DNA reads as TGTGCCAGCAGCGCCCGTCCTAATTCACCCCTCCACTTT.

This clonotype was observed many times. The chain couples TRBV4-1 to TRBJ2-7; D gene unclear. From germline, CDR1 is MGHRA and CDR2 YSYEKL. The CDR3 spans 16 residues. Trimming pared 0 bases from V and 2 bases from J, leaving 14 bases between. As DNA, the CDR3 is TGCGCCAGCAGCCAAGATTACGGCATCACCGCCTACGAGCAGTACTTC. Translated, it gives CASSQDYGITAYEQYF.

This clonotype showed up just a few times. The chain combines TRBV7-2 with TRBJ2-7; TRBD2 agrees at 11 bases. The CDR3 is made up of 13 amino acids. The germline CDR1 and CDR2 sequences are SGHTA and FQGNSA. Trimming cost V 6 bases and J 6 bases; bases outside gene matches: 4. Here the CDR3 reads CASRIAGGREQYF. The CDR3 DNA reads as TGTGCCAGCAGAATAGCGGGGGGGCGCGAGCAGTACTTC.

This clonotype was counted at least ten times. The genes are TRBV20-1 and TRBJ1-1; D is perhaps TRBD1 (5 bases). The CDR3 consists of 16 residues. V lost 0 bases to trimming and J lost 1 base, with 15 bases between them. Germline V gene lookup returns CDR1 DFQATT and CDR2 SNEGSKA (reference sequence). CDR3 sequence: CSARDWGGAGNTEAFF. The CDR3, as DNA: TGCAGTGCTAGAGATTGGGGGGGAGCGGGGAACACTGAAGCTTTCTTT.

There are a few counts of this clonotype. The rearrangement joins TRBV5-1 to TRBJ2-5; D is uncertain. Germline V lookup: CDR1 SGHRS, CDR2 YFSETQ. The CDR3 loop spans 16 amino acids. V gave up 4 bases and J gave up 2 bases, with 18 bases separating them. The chain's CDR3 is CASSLGPVVGQETQYF. The CDR3 DNA reads TGCGCCAGCAGCCTAGGGCCGGTGGTGGGTCAAGAGACCCAGTACTTC.

This clonotype was seen repeatedly, ten times or more. CDR3 loop: CASSQDLAGRETQYF. CDR3 coding DNA: TGCGCCAGCAGCCAAGATCTGGCGGGACGGGAGACCCAGTACTTC. The J gene is TRBJ2-5, the V gene TRBV4-1, with D perhaps TRBD2 (6 bases). Germline V CDR1 and CDR2: MGHRA, YSYEKL. V lost 0 bases and J lost 5, with 13 bases in between. The CDR3 runs 15 residues.

This clonotype showed up many times. The genes are TRBV20-1 and TRBJ1-1, with no clear D. With 2 bases removed from V and 3 bases from J, the gap between germline ends came to 7 bases. In germline, CDR1 is DFQATT, CDR2 SNEGSKA (reference sequence). CDR3 length: 12 amino acids. In DNA form, the CDR3 reads TGCAGTGCTAGACCCCCGGACACTGAAGCTTTCTTT. Its protein is CSARPPDTEAFF.

In this sample, this clonotype turned up many times. The chain carries TRBV5-1 and TRBJ1-1; 7 bases are shared with TRBD1. Germline V gives CDR1 SGHRS, CDR2 YFSETQ. This CDR3 has 15 residues. The V segment lost 2 bases and the J segment 1 base; nucleotides outside the gene matches: 5. CDR3 loop: CASSLSGTENTEAFF. The CDR3 coding sequence is TGCGCCAGCAGCTTATCCGGGACAGAGAACACTGAAGCTTTCTTT.

This clonotype was observed many times. The chain's CDR3 is CASSLATPEDTIYF. CDR3 DNA sequence: TGCGCCAGCAGCTTGGCGACACCCGAGGACACCATATATTTT. This sequence joins TRBV5-1 and TRBJ1-3, with D unclear. The CDR3 length is 14 residues. V shed 0 bases and J shed 8 bases, with 12 bases lying between them. Germline V gene sequence: CDR1 SGHRS, CDR2 YFSETQ.

This clonotype was observed at least ten times. This chain links TRBV5-1 with TRBJ1-2, with TRBD1 matching 9 bases. V trimming: 3 bases; J trimming: 4 bases; junction bases outside the gene matches: 7. The V gene's germline CDR1 is SGHRS and CDR2 YFSETQ. The CDR3 sequence is 15 residues long. The CDR3 nucleotides are TGCGCCAGCAGCTCCCGACAGGGGGAGGTCTATGGCTACACCTTC. This codes for CASSSRQGEVYGYTF.

This clonotype was counted many times. The chain links TRBV4-2 to TRBJ1-4; D is unclear. This CDR3 spans 11 amino acids. Looked up from germline, CDR1 is LGHNA and CDR2 is YNFKEQ. V shed 1 base and J shed 8 bases, with 2 bases lying between them. This CDR3 reads CASSQGEKLFF. In nucleotides, the CDR3 is TGTGCCAGCAGCCAAGGCGAAAAACTGTTTTTT.